This T cell receptor (beta chain) was documented in a study of blood T cell repertoires in COVID-19. Overall study: From the United States, Italy and Spain came samples of acute and convalescent COVID-19.

Per the authors' pipeline: Estimation of nucleated cell counts was performed using reference gene primer amplification. Profiled with immunoSEQ multiplex PCR; TCRdb holds only in-frame clones, not every one. The DNA gave D and trimming, while V, J and clone size come from that table. The table includes fewer than 80,000 clones, more than 70% detected once. Trimming removed 3 bases from V and 0 bases from J; junction bases left unmatched: 4. The length of the CDR3 is 15 residues. Germline CDR1 MNHEY, CDR2 SMNVEV (reference sequence). This clone was observed once. The specimen was peripheral blood. The chain employs TRBV27 and TRBJ2-5, with TRBD2 matching 7 bases. This receptor was obtained from a human donor in a cohort sampled during active COVID-19. In DNA, the CDR3 is TGTGCCAGCAGTTTCGCGGGAGCGTACCAAGAGACCCAGTACTTC. Translated, it gives CASSFAGAYQETQYF.